This is a list of T cell receptor beta chains from one sample in a study of spatial heterogeneity in lung cancer. TCRdb used MiXCR to reprocess the 5' RACE reads, holding one entry per CDR3 protein. The table shows 9,500 to 15,000 distinct CDR3 sequences, with roughly 6.4% occurring only once. The starting material was normal lung tissue next to the tumor, obtained at surgery. Receptors were obtained from a male donor with early-stage non-small cell lung cancer. CDR3s include the opening cysteine and the closing phenylalanine or tryptophan. D genes are given only for firm matches. Where a row states a size, it is once, few, many or the class of an expanded clone; other rows omit it.

v_gene: TRBV7-9
d_gene: NA
j_gene: TRBJ2-1
abundance: many
CDR3aa: CASSFRDFGDNEQFF
CDR3nt: TGTGCCAGCAGCTTTCGGGACTTCGGTGACAATGAGCAGTTCTTC

v_gene: TRBV2
d_gene: NA
j_gene: TRBJ1-3
abundance: many
CDR3aa: CASSMEGLGNTIYF
CDR3nt: TGTGCCAGCAGTATGGAGGGACTAGGAAACACCATATATTTT

v_gene: TRBV27
d_gene: TRBD1
j_gene: TRBJ1-5
abundance: medium-sized
CDR3aa: CASNPGGPGQPQHF
CDR3nt: TGTGCCAGCAACCCAGGGGGCCCGGGGCAGCCCCAGCATTTT

v_gene: TRBV7-8
d_gene: NA
j_gene: TRBJ2-5
abundance: many
CDR3aa: CASSLVGLQETQYF
CDR3nt: TGTGCCAGCAGCTTAGTGGGGTTACAGGAGACCCAGTACTTC

v_gene: TRBV25-1
d_gene: NA
j_gene: TRBJ2-5
abundance: few
CDR3aa: CASSDPGLGPQYF
CDR3nt: TGTGCCAGCAGTGATCCGGGGCTAGGGCCCCAGTACTTC

v_gene: TRBV20-1
d_gene: NA
j_gene: TRBJ1-1
abundance: medium-sized
CDR3aa: CSASPKRTEAFF
CDR3nt: TGCAGTGCTAGTCCCAAACGCACTGAAGCTTTCTTT

v_gene: TRBV28
d_gene: TRBD1
j_gene: TRBJ1-2
abundance: NA
CDR3aa: CASSSGQLYGYTF
CDR3nt: TGTGCCAGCAGTTCGGGACAGCTCTATGGCTACACCTTC

v_gene: TRBV7-2
d_gene: TRBD2
j_gene: TRBJ2-1
abundance: many
CDR3aa: CASSLDPASGNEQFF
CDR3nt: TGTGCCAGCAGCTTAGATCCGGCTAGCGGGAACGAGCAGTTCTTC

v_gene: TRBV5-1
d_gene: NA
j_gene: TRBJ2-1
abundance: many
CDR3aa: CASRAPHNEQFF
CDR3nt: TGCGCCAGCCGCGCCCCGCACAATGAGCAGTTCTTC

v_gene: TRBV6-5
d_gene: NA
j_gene: TRBJ2-5
abundance: many
CDR3aa: CASSYLTGSVSETQYF
CDR3nt: TGTGCCAGCAGTTACCTTACAGGGTCGGTGTCGGAGACCCAGTACTTC

v_gene: TRBV6-1
d_gene: NA
j_gene: TRBJ2-5
abundance: medium-sized
CDR3aa: CASSDGRGGETQYF
CDR3nt: TGTGCCAGCAGTGACGGCAGGGGGGGAGAGACCCAGTACTTC

v_gene: TRBV7-7
d_gene: NA
j_gene: TRBJ2-3
abundance: few
CDR3aa: CASSPDKTDTQYF
CDR3nt: TGTGCCAGCAGCCCGGATAAGACAGATACGCAGTATTTT

v_gene: TRBV27
d_gene: NA
j_gene: TRBJ2-1
abundance: many
CDR3aa: CASSQTGLKTNEQFF
CDR3nt: TGTGCCAGCAGCCAGACAGGATTAAAGACCAATGAGCAGTTCTTC

v_gene: TRBV7-2
d_gene: NA
j_gene: TRBJ2-1
abundance: many
CDR3aa: CASSPIGVSDEQFF
CDR3nt: TGTGCCAGCAGCCCCATCGGGGTCTCCGATGAGCAGTTCTTC

v_gene: TRBV29-1
d_gene: NA
j_gene: TRBJ2-5
abundance: many
CDR3aa: CSAGQETQYF
CDR3nt: TGCAGCGCGGGCCAGGAGACCCAGTACTTC

v_gene: TRBV20-1
d_gene: NA
j_gene: TRBJ2-7
abundance: many
CDR3aa: CSAATDRDLAGEQYF
CDR3nt: TGCAGTGCCGCGACCGACAGGGACCTAGCGGGCGAGCAGTACTTC

v_gene: TRBV29-1
d_gene: NA
j_gene: TRBJ1-5
abundance: many
CDR3aa: CSVGGVEGQPQHF
CDR3nt: TGCAGCGTCGGGGGGGTTGAGGGTCAGCCCCAGCATTTT

v_gene: TRBV29-1
d_gene: NA
j_gene: TRBJ2-5
abundance: many
CDR3aa: CSVTEGLRQETQYF
CDR3nt: TGCAGCGTGACTGAGGGACTGCGACAAGAGACCCAGTACTTC

v_gene: TRBV6-1
d_gene: TRBD2
j_gene: TRBJ2-1
abundance: many
CDR3aa: CASSLAGGPHEQFF
CDR3nt: TGTGCCAGCAGTCTAGCGGGAGGGCCCCATGAGCAGTTCTTC

v_gene: TRBV20-1
d_gene: TRBD2
j_gene: TRBJ2-3
abundance: many
CDR3aa: CSATIMAGVRGTDTQYF
CDR3nt: TGCAGTGCCACGATTATGGCGGGAGTAAGGGGCACAGATACGCAGTATTTT

v_gene: TRBV4-2
d_gene: NA
j_gene: TRBJ2-1
abundance: NA
CDR3aa: CASSQEPSGTYNEQFF
CDR3nt: TGTGCCAGCAGCCAAGAACCCTCAGGGACCTACAATGAGCAGTTCTTC

v_gene: TRBV28
d_gene: NA
j_gene: TRBJ1-2
abundance: medium-sized
CDR3aa: CASSTTGLGYTF
CDR3nt: TGTGCCAGCAGCACGACAGGTCTCGGCTACACCTTC

v_gene: TRBV2
d_gene: NA
j_gene: TRBJ1-2
abundance: many
CDR3aa: CASRGSRGRSNYGYTF
CDR3nt: TGTGCCAGCAGGGGTTCTAGGGGACGGTCTAACTATGGCTACACCTTC

v_gene: TRBV30
d_gene: NA
j_gene: TRBJ2-1
abundance: NA
CDR3aa: CAWSTGSYVDEQFF
CDR3nt: TGTGCCTGGAGTACCGGGAGCTACGTGGATGAGCAGTTCTTC

v_gene: TRBV3-1
d_gene: TRBD1
j_gene: TRBJ2-7
abundance: few
CDR3aa: CASSQTRQGGSEQYF
CDR3nt: TGTGCCAGCAGCCAAACCCGACAGGGCGGTTCCGAGCAGTACTTC

v_gene: TRBV6-2/TRBV6-3
d_gene: NA
j_gene: TRBJ2-7
abundance: NA
CDR3aa: CASSYSTGYEQYF
CDR3nt: TGTGCCAGCAGTTACTCGACGGGGTACGAGCAGTACTTC

v_gene: TRBV7-2
d_gene: NA
j_gene: TRBJ2-6
abundance: many
CDR3aa: CASSLPTVFGSGANVLTF
CDR3nt: TGTGCCAGCAGCTTACCGACAGTATTTGGCTCTGGGGCCAACGTCCTGACTTTC

v_gene: TRBV20-1
d_gene: TRBD1
j_gene: TRBJ1-1
abundance: NA
CDR3aa: CSAKFSGGSEAFF
CDR3nt: TGCAGTGCGAAATTTTCAGGGGGCTCTGAAGCTTTCTTT

v_gene: TRBV30
d_gene: NA
j_gene: TRBJ1-5
abundance: few
CDR3aa: CAWSVELMDQPQHF
CDR3nt: TGTGCCTGGAGCGTAGAATTGATGGATCAGCCCCAGCATTTT

v_gene: TRBV30
d_gene: NA
j_gene: TRBJ1-5
abundance: many
CDR3aa: CAWSGPGGRMRNQPQHF
CDR3nt: TGTGCCTGGAGTGGCCCCGGGGGCCGGATGAGGAATCAGCCCCAGCATTTT

v_gene: TRBV11-2
d_gene: NA
j_gene: TRBJ2-7
abundance: many
CDR3aa: CASSFGADSYEQYF
CDR3nt: TGTGCCAGCAGCTTTGGAGCGGACTCCTACGAGCAGTACTTC

v_gene: TRBV7-2
d_gene: TRBD2
j_gene: TRBJ2-3
abundance: NA
CDR3aa: CASSLAAQRERNTQYF
CDR3nt: TGTGCCAGCAGCTTAGCGGCCCAGCGGGAGCGAAATACGCAGTATTTT

v_gene: TRBV7-2
d_gene: TRBD2
j_gene: TRBJ2-1
abundance: few
CDR3aa: CASSTLAGGPGEQFF
CDR3nt: TGTGCCAGCAGCACTCTAGCGGGAGGGCCCGGTGAGCAGTTCTTC

v_gene: TRBV29-1
d_gene: TRBD1
j_gene: TRBJ2-7
abundance: medium-sized
CDR3aa: CSVEDQSGTGGIPFF
CDR3nt: TGCAGCGTTGAAGATCAGTCCGGGACAGGGGGCATCCCATTCTTC

v_gene: TRBV6-1
d_gene: NA
j_gene: TRBJ2-7
abundance: few
CDR3aa: CASSGLGDYEQYF
CDR3nt: TGTGCCAGCAGTGGATTGGGGGACTACGAGCAGTACTTC

v_gene: TRBV5-1
d_gene: TRBD1
j_gene: TRBJ2-7
abundance: many
CDR3aa: CASSKGDRTSYEQYF
CDR3nt: TGCGCCAGCAGCAAGGGGGACAGGACCTCCTACGAGCAGTACTTC

v_gene: TRBV14
d_gene: NA
j_gene: TRBJ2-7
abundance: many
CDR3aa: CASSQDGGGYYEQYF
CDR3nt: TGTGCCAGCAGCCAGGATGGTGGTGGGTACTACGAGCAGTACTTC

v_gene: TRBV19
d_gene: TRBD1
j_gene: TRBJ2-6
abundance: many
CDR3aa: CASSPRDRASGANVLTF
CDR3nt: TGTGCCAGTAGTCCCCGGGACAGGGCGTCAGGGGCCAACGTCCTGACTTTC

v_gene: TRBV10-3
d_gene: NA
j_gene: TRBJ1-1
abundance: many
CDR3aa: CASRGGNTEAFF
CDR3nt: TGTGCCTCCCGGGGGGGGAACACTGAAGCTTTCTTT

v_gene: TRBV7-2
d_gene: TRBD1
j_gene: TRBJ1-1
abundance: many
CDR3aa: CASSSSGGTEAFF
CDR3nt: TGTGCCAGCAGCTCTTCAGGGGGCACTGAAGCTTTCTTT

v_gene: TRBV5-1
d_gene: TRBD2
j_gene: TRBJ2-5
abundance: NA
CDR3aa: CASSTGLAGGGAETQYF
CDR3nt: TGCGCCAGCAGCACGGGACTAGCGGGAGGAGGGGCGGAGACCCAGTACTTC

v_gene: TRBV7-2
d_gene: TRBD1
j_gene: TRBJ1-1
abundance: many
CDR3aa: CASSPAGTGGRSTEAFF
CDR3nt: TGTGCCAGCAGCCCAGCCGGGACAGGGGGACGGAGCACTGAAGCTTTCTTT

v_gene: TRBV4-1
d_gene: NA
j_gene: TRBJ1-5
abundance: many
CDR3aa: CASSQAILQPQHF
CDR3nt: TGCGCCAGCAGCCAGGCTATCCTCCAGCCCCAGCATTTT

v_gene: TRBV6-5
d_gene: NA
j_gene: TRBJ2-2
abundance: many
CDR3aa: CASSYSMGSVTGELFF
CDR3nt: TGTGCCAGCAGTTACTCGATGGGGTCGGTGACCGGGGAGCTGTTTTTT

v_gene: TRBV6-6
d_gene: TRBD1
j_gene: TRBJ1-2
abundance: many
CDR3aa: CASSRDRVDGYTF
CDR3nt: TGTGCCAGCAGTCGCGACAGGGTGGATGGCTACACCTTC

v_gene: TRBV18
d_gene: NA
j_gene: TRBJ2-7
abundance: many
CDR3aa: CASSPPSGSSYEQYF
CDR3nt: TGTGCCAGCTCACCACCATCCGGGAGCTCCTACGAGCAGTACTTC

v_gene: TRBV25-1
d_gene: NA
j_gene: TRBJ2-5
abundance: NA
CDR3aa: CASSEGYGQETQYF
CDR3nt: TGTGCCAGCAGTGAGGGCTATGGTCAGGAGACCCAGTACTTC

v_gene: TRBV10-3
d_gene: TRBD1
j_gene: TRBJ1-2
abundance: many
CDR3aa: CAIKPAPSDRGISGYTF
CDR3nt: TGTGCCATCAAGCCTGCACCCTCGGACAGGGGGATTAGTGGCTACACCTTC

v_gene: TRBV13
d_gene: TRBD2
j_gene: TRBJ2-3
abundance: many
CDR3aa: CASSGTSGLSTDTQYF
CDR3nt: TGTGCCAGCAGTGGGACTAGCGGTCTTAGCACAGATACGCAGTATTTT

v_gene: TRBV27
d_gene: NA
j_gene: TRBJ1-5
abundance: many
CDR3aa: CASSLRGASNQPQHF
CDR3nt: TGTGCCAGCAGTTTAAGGGGCGCAAGCAATCAGCCCCAGCATTTT

v_gene: TRBV29-1
d_gene: TRBD1
j_gene: TRBJ2-1
abundance: many
CDR3aa: CSVRQGSHEQFF
CDR3nt: TGCAGCGTTAGACAGGGTTCACATGAGCAGTTCTTC

v_gene: TRBV7-9
d_gene: TRBD2
j_gene: TRBJ2-7
abundance: NA
CDR3aa: CASRDTSGRSYYEQYF
CDR3nt: TGTGCCAGCAGGGATACTAGCGGGAGGAGCTACTACGAGCAGTACTTC